This T cell receptor (beta chain) stems from a study of breast tumors, draining lymph nodes, adjacent tissues. Study-wide results and limits: The data were judged consistent with most tumor T cells coming from lymph node and expanding in tumor. Compared with lymph nodes, tumors were less diverse; compared with nontumor tissue, more. Luminal-like breast cancer showed significantly greater tumor-nontumor repertoire similarity than basal-like breast cancer did.

Judged by abundance, this clonotype is medium-sized. The antigen remains undetermined. The CDR3 consists of 14 residues. V was trimmed by 2 bases and J by 4 bases, leaving 14 bases between them. Germline CDR1 is DFQATT and CDR2 is SNEGSKA (reference sequence). TCRdb re-called the multiplex PCR reads with MiXCR, one entry per CDR3 protein. The sample yields 13,000 to 15,000 distinct CDR3 sequences, around 55% seen once. The sequenced sample consisted of tumor-adjacent breast tissue. This TCR derives from a female donor with breast cancer. Some clones in this sample may be carry-over from other donors' samples. V usage is TRBV20-1 and J usage is TRBJ1-2, with a weak D call TRBD1 (5 bases). CDR3 amino acids: CSARNVWGIYGYTF. Here the CDR3 DNA reads TGCAGTGCTAGAAACGTCTGGGGGATCTATGGCTACACCTTC.